The 10 T cell receptor beta chains below all came from one sample that was sequenced in a study of cytomegalovirus exposure and HLA in healthy donors. With 60 Vbeta and 13 Jbeta primers, the PCR was carried out. Sequenced by immunoSEQ multiplex PCR; TCRdb stores in-frame clones only, minus some. The profile covers under 150,000 clones, with roughly 84% appearing a single time and around 1.2% taken by the ten largest. The specimen sequenced was PBMCs. These receptors originate from a girl aged 2-10 years in good health and CMV-seronegative.

This chain connects TRBV5-4 to TRBJ2-5; 13 bases agree with TRBD2. CDR1 and CDR2 from the germline V gene are SGHNT and YYREEE (reference sequence). J lost 4 bases, V lost 1 base, and 1 base had no gene match. CDR3 length: 15 amino acids. The CDR3 sequence is CASSLRTSGGETQYF. In DNA, the CDR3 is TGTGCCAGCAGCTTGCGGACTAGCGGGGGAGAGACCCAGTACTTC.

The V call is TRBV7-2, the J call TRBJ2-7; D not certain. Trimming pared 1 base from V and 7 bases from J, leaving 8 bases between. CDR1 and CDR2 (germline): SGHTA, FQGNSA. This CDR3 comprises 12 residues. The CDR3: CASSLDKTEQYF. The CDR3 DNA sequence: TGTGCCAGCAGCTTAGATAAGACAGAGCAGTACTTC.

J is TRBJ2-3 and V is TRBV7-8; 8 nucleotides line up with TRBD2. Germline CDR1 SGHVS, CDR2 FQNEAQ. After removal of 4 bases from V and 2 bases from J, the junction contained 8 bases not matched to a gene. This CDR3 contains 16 residues. CDR3 loop: CASSSTRGGNTDTQYF. Written as DNA, the CDR3 is TGTGCCAGCAGCTCGACCCGGGGGGGCAACACAGATACGCAGTATTTT.

Comments on this clone: Sequence at one end of the junction differs from germline and may be a read error. This rearrangement joins TRBV7-7 to TRBJ2-7; 8 nucleotides match TRBD1. The CDR3 runs to 14 residues. The germline CDR1 and CDR2 sequences are SSHAT and FNYEAQ (reference sequence). In nucleotides, the CDR3 is TGTGCTAGCAGCCCCTCGACAGGGGTCTCCGAGCAGTACTTC. As protein: CASSPSTGVSEQYF.

This clone has just one count. The genes are TRBV5-1 and TRBJ2-1; 11 nucleotides align to TRBD2. This CDR3 is built from 19 residues. Germline CDR1 is SGHRS and CDR2 is YFSETQ. With V trimmed by 5 bases and J by 6 bases, 19 bases remained unmatched. CDR3 loop: CASRWLAGGPSATANEQFF. CDR3 bases: TGCGCCAGCAGGTGGCTAGCGGGAGGCCCATCCGCGACCGCCAATGAGCAGTTCTTC. The complete variable domain, with remaining parts taken from reference TRBV5-1 and TRBJ2-1, reads KAGVTQTPRYLIKTRGQQVTLSCSPISGHRSVSWYQQTPGQGLQFLFEYFSETQRNKGNFPGRFSGRQFSNSRSEMNVSTLELGDSALYLCASRWLAGGPSATANEQFFGPGTRLTVL.

This chain uses TRBV5-1 with TRBJ2-1, with 11 bases lining up with TRBD2. Germline CDR1 SGHRS, CDR2 YFSETQ. The length of the CDR3 is 14 residues. V gave up 6 bases and J gave up 9 bases; unmatched junction bases: 8. CDR3 residues: CASTSSGREGEQFF. The CDR3 DNA follows: TGCGCCAGCACCAGTAGCGGGAGGGAAGGTGAGCAGTTCTTC.

CDR3 nucleotides: TGTGCCAGCAGCTCTGGACAGGGGGAAGTTGAAGCTTTCTTT. Its protein product is CASSSGQGEVEAFF. This chain connects TRBV7-9 to TRBJ1-1; TRBD1 matches at 10 bases. CDR3 size: 14 residues. The germline gives CDR1 SEHNR, CDR2 FQNEAQ (reference sequence). The junction had 6 bases not matched to a gene; V was cut back by 4 bases and J by 7 bases.

The chain has TRBV5-1 and TRBJ2-1, with a tentative D call TRBD2 (6 bases). Germline V gene sequence: CDR1 SGHRS, CDR2 YFSETQ. The ends were cut back, 0 bases at V and 5 bases at J, with 9 bases in the middle. This CDR3 has 14 amino acids. CDR3 amino acids: CASSLAWGDNEQFF. The CDR3 DNA reads TGCGCCAGCAGCTTGGCCTGGGGGGACAATGAGCAGTTCTTC.

The rearrangement joins TRBV11-1 to TRBJ1-1; TRBD1 matches 8 bases. This CDR3 is 13 amino acids long. Germline V gene sequence: CDR1 SGHAT, CDR2 FQDESV (reference sequence). J lost 8 bases, V lost 3 bases, and 5 bases had no gene match. CDR3 in DNA: TGTGCCAGCAGCTTGACAGGGGCTTTCGAAGCTTTCTTT. Its translation: CASSLTGAFEAFF.

The chain carries TRBV7-9 and TRBJ2-5; possible D gene TRBD2, 6 bases. This CDR3 has 15 residues. Trimming took off 7 bases at V and 2 bases at J, with 17 bases between the two ends. Germline values: CDR1 SEHNR, CDR2 FQNEAQ (reference sequence). CDR3 sequence: CASTRAREGQETQYF. The CDR3 coding sequence is TGTGCCAGCACCCGAGCGCGGGAAGGTCAAGAGACCCAGTACTTC.